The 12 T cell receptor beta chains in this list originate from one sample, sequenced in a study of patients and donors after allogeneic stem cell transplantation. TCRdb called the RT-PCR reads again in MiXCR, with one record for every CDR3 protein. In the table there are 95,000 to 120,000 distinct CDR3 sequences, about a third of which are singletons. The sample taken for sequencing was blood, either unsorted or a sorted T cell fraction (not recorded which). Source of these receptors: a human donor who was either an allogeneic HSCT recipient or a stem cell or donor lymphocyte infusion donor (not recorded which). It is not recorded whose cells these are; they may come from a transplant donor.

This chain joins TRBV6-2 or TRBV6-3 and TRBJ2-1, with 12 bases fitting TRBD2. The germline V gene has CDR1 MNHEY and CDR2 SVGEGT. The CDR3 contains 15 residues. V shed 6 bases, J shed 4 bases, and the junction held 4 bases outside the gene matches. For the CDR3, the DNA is TGTGCCAGCAGCCCGGGACTAGCGGGTTACAATGAGCAGTTCTTC. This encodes CASSPGLAGYNEQFF.

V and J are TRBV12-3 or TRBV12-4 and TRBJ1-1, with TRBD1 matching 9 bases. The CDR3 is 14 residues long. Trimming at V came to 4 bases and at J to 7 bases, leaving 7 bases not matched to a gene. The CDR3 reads CASSSSTGGIEAFF. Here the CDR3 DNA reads TGTGCCAGCAGTTCATCCACAGGGGGCATTGAAGCTTTCTTT.

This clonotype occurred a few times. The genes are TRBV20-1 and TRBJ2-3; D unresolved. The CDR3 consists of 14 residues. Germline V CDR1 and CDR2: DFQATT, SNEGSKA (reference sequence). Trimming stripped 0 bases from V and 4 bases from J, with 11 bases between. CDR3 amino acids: CSARDTAYADTQYF. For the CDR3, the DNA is TGCAGTGCTAGAGATACGGCATACGCAGATACGCAGTATTTT.

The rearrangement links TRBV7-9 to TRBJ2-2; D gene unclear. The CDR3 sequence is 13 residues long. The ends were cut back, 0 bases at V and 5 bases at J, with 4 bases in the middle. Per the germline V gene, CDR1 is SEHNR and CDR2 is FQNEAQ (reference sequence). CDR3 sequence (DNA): TGTGCCAGCAGCTTAGCCCAGACCGGGGAGCTGTTTTTT. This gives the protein CASSLAQTGELFF.

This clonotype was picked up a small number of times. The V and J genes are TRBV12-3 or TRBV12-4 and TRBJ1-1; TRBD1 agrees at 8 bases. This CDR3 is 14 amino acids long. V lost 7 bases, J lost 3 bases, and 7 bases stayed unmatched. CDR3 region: CASNLQGADTEAFF. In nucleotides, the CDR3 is TGTGCCAGCAACCTGCAGGGGGCGGACACTGAAGCTTTCTTT.

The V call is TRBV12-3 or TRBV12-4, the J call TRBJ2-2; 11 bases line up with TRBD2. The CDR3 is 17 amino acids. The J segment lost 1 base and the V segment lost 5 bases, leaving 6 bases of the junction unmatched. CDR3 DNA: TGTGCCAGCAGTCTCAGAACTAGCGGGAGGAACACCGGGGAGCTGTTTTTT. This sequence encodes CASSLRTSGRNTGELFF.

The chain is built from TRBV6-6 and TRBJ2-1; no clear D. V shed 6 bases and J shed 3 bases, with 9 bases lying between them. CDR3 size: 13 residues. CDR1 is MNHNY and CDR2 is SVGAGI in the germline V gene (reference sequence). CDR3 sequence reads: CASSPRFYNEQFF. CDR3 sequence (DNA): TGTGCCAGCAGCCCCCGGTTCTACAATGAGCAGTTCTTC.

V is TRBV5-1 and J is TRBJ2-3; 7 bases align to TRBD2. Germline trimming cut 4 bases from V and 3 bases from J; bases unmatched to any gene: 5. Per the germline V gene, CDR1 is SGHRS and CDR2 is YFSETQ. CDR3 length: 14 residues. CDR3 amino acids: CASSLTSATDTQYF. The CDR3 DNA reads TGCGCCAGCAGCCTTACTAGCGCGACAGATACGCAGTATTTT.

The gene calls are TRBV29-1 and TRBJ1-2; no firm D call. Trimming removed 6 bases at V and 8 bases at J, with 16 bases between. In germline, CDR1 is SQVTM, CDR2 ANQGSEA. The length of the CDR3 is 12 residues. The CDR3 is CSVTPGWVGYTF. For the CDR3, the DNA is TGCAGCGTCACCCCGGGTTGGGTCGGCTACACCTTC.

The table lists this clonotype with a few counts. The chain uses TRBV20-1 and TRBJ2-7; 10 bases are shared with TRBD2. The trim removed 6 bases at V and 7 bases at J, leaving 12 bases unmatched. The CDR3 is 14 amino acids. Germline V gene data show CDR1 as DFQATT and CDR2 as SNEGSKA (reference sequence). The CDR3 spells CSAQTTSGLREQYF. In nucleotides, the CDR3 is TGCAGTGCCCAAACGACTAGCGGGCTAAGGGAGCAGTACTTC.

CDR3 amino acids: CASSLRLAGTIEQFF. DNA of the CDR3: TGTGCCAGCAGCTTACGACTAGCGGGAACAATTGAGCAGTTCTTC. The chain uses TRBV7-9 and TRBJ2-1, with 11 bases that match TRBD2. The V gene end was trimmed by 2 bases and the J gene end by 9 bases; junction bases not matched to a gene: 6. Germline V gene lookup returns CDR1 SEHNR and CDR2 FQNEAQ (reference sequence). This CDR3 region has 15 residues.

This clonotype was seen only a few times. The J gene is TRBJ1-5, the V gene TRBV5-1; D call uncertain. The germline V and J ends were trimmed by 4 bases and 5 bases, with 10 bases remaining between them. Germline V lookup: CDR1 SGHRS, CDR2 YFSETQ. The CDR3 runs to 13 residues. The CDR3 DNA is TGCGCCAGCAGCACGGACGGTTATCAGCCCCAGCATTTT. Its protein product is CASSTDGYQPQHF.